The 6 T cell receptor beta chains below all came from one sample that was sequenced in a study of cytomegalovirus exposure and HLA in healthy donors. A multiplex PCR was run with 60 Vbeta primers and 13 Jbeta primers. Assay: immunoSEQ multiplex PCR; the TCRdb copy retains only in-frame clones and omits some. Of 150,000 to 200,000 clones in the sample, roughly 80% were seen once. Material: PBMCs. Receptor source: a man aged 25 to 45 in good health and CMV-seropositive.

This chain joins TRBV21-1 and TRBJ2-3; the tabulated D call, TRBD1, remains unverified against the DNA. TRBV21-1 corresponds to a pseudogene. This CDR3 is 20 amino acids long. As DNA, the CDR3 is TGTGCCAGCAGCAAAGAAGAACTACGGCAGGGGACCGCTTCCACAGATACGCAGTATTTT. This translates into CASSKEELRQGTASTDTQYF.

This chain uses TRBV29-1 with TRBJ1-2, with a weak D call TRBD1 (6 bases). V was trimmed by 5 bases and J by 8 bases, leaving 12 bases between them. The CDR3 is 11 residues long. The germline gives CDR1 SQVTM, CDR2 ANQGSEA. Here the CDR3 DNA reads TGCAGCGTTCGGGACAAGAAGGGCTACACCTTC. Translating gives CSVRDKKGYTF.

This clone was detected a few times. The chain is built from TRBV2 and TRBJ2-7; a weak D match, TRBD1 (5 bases). The CDR3 is made up of 13 amino acids. Germline CDR1 reads SNHLY; CDR2 reads FYNNEI. Trimming pared 8 bases from V and 4 bases from J, leaving 15 bases between. The CDR3 region has the DNA TGTGCCAGCCGCAACTTGGACATTTACGAGCAGTACTTC. Encoded protein: CASRNLDIYEQYF.

This chain uses TRBV2 with TRBJ2-3, with 9 nucleotides matching TRBD1. CDR3 length equals 15 residues. V dropped 3 bases and J dropped 0; count of bases not matched to a gene: 1. Per the germline V gene, CDR1 is SNHLY and CDR2 is FYNNEI. The CDR3 loop is CASSEGTGSTDTQYF. The CDR3 nucleotides are TGTGCCAGCAGTGAGGGGACAGGGAGCACAGATACGCAGTATTTT.

This chain connects TRBV9 to TRBJ1-6; possible D gene TRBD1, 6 bases. CDR1 is SGDLS and CDR2 is YYNGEE in the germline V gene. The V end lost 4 bases, the J end lost 9 bases, and 20 bases lay between the germline ends. This CDR3 is built from 16 residues. For the CDR3, the DNA is TGTGCCAGCAGCCCAGGGGCAGGGGTGAGAAGTTCACCCCTCCACTTT. Its protein is CASSPGAGVRSSPLHF.

The chain links TRBV14 to TRBJ2-7, with D hard to call. This CDR3 comprises 14 residues. The V gene's germline CDR1 is SGHDN and CDR2 FVKESK. V lost 1 base and J lost 7, with 14 bases in between. The CDR3 is CASSQGPGTGEQYF. CDR3 nucleotide sequence: TGTGCCAGCAGCCAAGGACCTGGAACCGGGGAGCAGTACTTC.